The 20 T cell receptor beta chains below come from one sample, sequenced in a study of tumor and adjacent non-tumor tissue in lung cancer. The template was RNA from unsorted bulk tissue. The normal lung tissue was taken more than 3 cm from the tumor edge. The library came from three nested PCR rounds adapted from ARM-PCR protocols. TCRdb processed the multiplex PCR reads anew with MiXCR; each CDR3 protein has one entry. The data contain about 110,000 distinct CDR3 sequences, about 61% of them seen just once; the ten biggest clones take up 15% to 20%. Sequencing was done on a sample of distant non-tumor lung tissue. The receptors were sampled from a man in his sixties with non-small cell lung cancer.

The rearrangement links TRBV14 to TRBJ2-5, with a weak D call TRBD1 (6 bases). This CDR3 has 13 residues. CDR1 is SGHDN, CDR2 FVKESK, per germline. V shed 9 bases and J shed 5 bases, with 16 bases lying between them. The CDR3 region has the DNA TGTGCCAGTAGACTAACAGGGCATGAGACCCAGTACTTC. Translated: CASRLTGHETQYF.

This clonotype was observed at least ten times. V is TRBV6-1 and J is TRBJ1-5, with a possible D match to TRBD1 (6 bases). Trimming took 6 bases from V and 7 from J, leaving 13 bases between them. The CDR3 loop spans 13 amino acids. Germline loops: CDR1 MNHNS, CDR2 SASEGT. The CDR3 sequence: CASRLQGWQPQHF. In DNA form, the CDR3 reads TGTGCCAGCAGATTACAGGGATGGCAGCCCCAGCATTTT.

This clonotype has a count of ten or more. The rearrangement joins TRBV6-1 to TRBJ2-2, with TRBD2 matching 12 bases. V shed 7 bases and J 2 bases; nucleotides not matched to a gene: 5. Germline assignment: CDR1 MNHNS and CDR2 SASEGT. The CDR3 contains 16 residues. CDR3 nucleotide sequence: TGTGCCAGCACCGGACTAGCGGGGATAAACACCGGGGAGCTGTTTTTT. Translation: CASTGLAGINTGELFF.

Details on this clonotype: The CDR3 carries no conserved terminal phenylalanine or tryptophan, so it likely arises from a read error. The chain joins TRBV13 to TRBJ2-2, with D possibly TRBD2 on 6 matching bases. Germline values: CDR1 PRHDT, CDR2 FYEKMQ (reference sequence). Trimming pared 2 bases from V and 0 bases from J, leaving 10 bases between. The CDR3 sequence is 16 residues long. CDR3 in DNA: TGTGCCAGCAGCTTACTAGCGCTCGCGAACACCGGGGAGCTGTTTGTT. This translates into CASSLLALANTGELFV.

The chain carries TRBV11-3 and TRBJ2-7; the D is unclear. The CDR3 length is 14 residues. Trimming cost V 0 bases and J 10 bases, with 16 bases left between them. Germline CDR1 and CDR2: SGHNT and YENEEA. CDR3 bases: TGTGCCAGCAGCTTAGAGAACTCAGGTGGCGATCAGTACTTC. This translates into CASSLENSGGDQYF.

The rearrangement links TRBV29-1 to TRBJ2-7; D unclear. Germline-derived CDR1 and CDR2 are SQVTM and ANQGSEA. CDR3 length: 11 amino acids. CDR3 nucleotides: TGCAGAGTTAGTCTGGTCTATGAGCAGTACTTC. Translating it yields CRVSLVYEQYF.

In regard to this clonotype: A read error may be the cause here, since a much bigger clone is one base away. CDR3 residues: CASSSGRANSGYTF. The CDR3, as DNA: TGTGCCAGCAGCTCCGGGAGAGCAAACTCTGGCTACACCTTC. The rearrangement links TRBV5-4 to TRBJ1-2; unclear D gene. The germline gives CDR1 SGHNT, CDR2 YYREEE (reference sequence). The CDR3 runs to 14 residues.

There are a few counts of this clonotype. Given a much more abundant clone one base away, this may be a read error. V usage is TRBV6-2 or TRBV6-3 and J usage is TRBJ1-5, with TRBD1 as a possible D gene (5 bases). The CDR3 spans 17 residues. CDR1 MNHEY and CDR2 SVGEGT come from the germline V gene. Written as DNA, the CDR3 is TGTGCCAGCAGTTCTCTGGGGGGTCCCATTAGCTATCAGCCCCAGCATTTT. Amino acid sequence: CASSSLGGPISYQPQHF.

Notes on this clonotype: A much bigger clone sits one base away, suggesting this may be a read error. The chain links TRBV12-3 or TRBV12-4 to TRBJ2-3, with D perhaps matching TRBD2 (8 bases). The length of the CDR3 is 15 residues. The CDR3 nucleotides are TGTGCCAGCAGTTGGGGGACTAGGCGGACAGGTACGCAGTATTTT. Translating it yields CASSWGTRRTGTQYF.

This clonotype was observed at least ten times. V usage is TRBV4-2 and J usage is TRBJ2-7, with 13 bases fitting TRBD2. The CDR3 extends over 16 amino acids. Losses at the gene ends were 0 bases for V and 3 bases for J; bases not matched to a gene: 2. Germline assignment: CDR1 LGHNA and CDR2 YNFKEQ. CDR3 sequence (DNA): TGTGCCAGCAGCCAAGATGGGACTAGCGGGAACTACGAGCAGTACTTC. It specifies CASSQDGTSGNYEQYF.

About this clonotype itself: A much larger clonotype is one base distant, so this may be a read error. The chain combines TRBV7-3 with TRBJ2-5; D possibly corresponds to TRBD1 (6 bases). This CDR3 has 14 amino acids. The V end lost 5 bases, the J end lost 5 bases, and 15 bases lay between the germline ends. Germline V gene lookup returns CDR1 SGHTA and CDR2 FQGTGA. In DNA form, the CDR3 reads TGTGCCAGCAGCCAAGGGGGATTTGAGGAGACCCAGTACTTC. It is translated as CASSQGGFEETQYF.

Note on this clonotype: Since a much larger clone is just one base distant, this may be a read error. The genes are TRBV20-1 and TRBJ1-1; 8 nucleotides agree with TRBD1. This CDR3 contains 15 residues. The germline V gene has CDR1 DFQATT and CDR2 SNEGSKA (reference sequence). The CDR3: CNARTQGGVNTEAFF. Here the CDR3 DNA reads TGCAATGCGAGAACACAGGGGGGAGTGAACACTGAAGCTTTCTTT.

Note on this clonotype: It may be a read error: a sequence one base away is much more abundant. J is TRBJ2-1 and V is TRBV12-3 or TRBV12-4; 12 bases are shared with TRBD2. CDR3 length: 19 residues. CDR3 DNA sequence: TGTGCCGGCAGTGCCGCCCGTGGACTAGCGGGACCTTCCTACAATGAGCAGTTCTTC. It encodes CAGSAARGLAGPSYNEQFF.

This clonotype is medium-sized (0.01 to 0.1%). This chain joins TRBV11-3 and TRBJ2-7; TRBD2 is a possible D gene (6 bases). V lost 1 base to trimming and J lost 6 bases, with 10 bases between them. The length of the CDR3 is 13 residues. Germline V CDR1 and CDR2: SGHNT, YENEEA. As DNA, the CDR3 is TGTGCCAGCAGCTTAGCGTCCGGGAGCGAGCAGTACTTC. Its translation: CASSLASGSEQYF.

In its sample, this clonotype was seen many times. CDR3 sequence: CASSRQGYGYTF. The CDR3 region has the DNA TGTGCCAGCAGCAGACAGGGGTATGGCTACACCTTC. The V gene is TRBV12-3 or TRBV12-4, the J gene TRBJ1-2; 8 bases are shared with TRBD1. CDR3 length equals 12 residues. The ends lost 6 bases at V and 5 bases at J; junction bases unmatched: 2.

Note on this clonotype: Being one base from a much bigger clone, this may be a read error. The CDR3 bases are TGTGCCAGCCGTGGGCCCTACGTGCAGTACTTC. Translation gives CASRGPYVQYF. J is TRBJ2-7 and V is TRBV12-3 or TRBV12-4; the D is unclear. The CDR3 consists of 11 residues.

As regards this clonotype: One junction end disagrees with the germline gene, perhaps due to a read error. The CDR3 DNA sequence: TGTGCCACCAGTGATCCTAGCGGGGGGGCCTACAGTGAGCAGTTCTTC. Its translation: CATSDPSGGAYSEQFF. The V call is TRBV24-1, the J call TRBJ2-1, with 12 bases identical to TRBD2. Germline CDR1 KGHDR, CDR2 SFDVKD. This CDR3 has 16 amino acids.

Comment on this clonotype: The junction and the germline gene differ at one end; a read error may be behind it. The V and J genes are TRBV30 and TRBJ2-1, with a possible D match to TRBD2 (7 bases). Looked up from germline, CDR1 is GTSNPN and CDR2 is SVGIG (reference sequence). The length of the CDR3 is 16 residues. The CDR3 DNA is TGTGTCTGGGGGTGGGGGGGCTTTCGGTCGTACAATAAGCAGTTCTTC. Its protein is CVWGWGGFRSYNKQFF.

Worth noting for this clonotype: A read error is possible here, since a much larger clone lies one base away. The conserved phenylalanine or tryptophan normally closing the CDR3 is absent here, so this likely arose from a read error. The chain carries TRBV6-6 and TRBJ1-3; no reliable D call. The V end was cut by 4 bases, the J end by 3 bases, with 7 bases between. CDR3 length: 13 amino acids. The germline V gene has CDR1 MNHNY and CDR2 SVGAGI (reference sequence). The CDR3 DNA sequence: TGTGCCAGCAGTTTGAGCCATGGAAACACCATATATCTT. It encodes CASSLSHGNTIYL.

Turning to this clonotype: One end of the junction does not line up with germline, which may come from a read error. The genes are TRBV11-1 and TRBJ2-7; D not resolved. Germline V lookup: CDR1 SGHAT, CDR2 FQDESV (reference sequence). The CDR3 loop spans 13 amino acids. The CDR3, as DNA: TGTGCCAGCAGCTTAGGACTCTTTGGCCAGCAGTATTTC. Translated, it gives CASSLGLFGQQYF.